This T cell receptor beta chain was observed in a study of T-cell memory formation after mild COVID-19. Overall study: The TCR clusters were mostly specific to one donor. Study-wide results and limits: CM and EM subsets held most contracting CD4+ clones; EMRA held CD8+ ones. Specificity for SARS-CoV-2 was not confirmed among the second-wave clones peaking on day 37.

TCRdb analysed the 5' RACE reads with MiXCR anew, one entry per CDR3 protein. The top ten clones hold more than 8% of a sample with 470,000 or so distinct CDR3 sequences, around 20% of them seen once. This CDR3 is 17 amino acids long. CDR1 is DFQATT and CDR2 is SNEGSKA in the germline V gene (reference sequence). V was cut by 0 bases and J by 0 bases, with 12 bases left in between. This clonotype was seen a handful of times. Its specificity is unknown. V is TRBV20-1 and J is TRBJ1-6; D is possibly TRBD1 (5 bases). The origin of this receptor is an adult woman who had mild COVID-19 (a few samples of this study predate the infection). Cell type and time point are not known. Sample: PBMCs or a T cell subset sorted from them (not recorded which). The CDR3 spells CSARDPGTGSYNSPLHF. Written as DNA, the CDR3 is TGCAGTGCTAGAGACCCAGGGACGGGCTCCTATAATTCACCCCTCCACTTT.